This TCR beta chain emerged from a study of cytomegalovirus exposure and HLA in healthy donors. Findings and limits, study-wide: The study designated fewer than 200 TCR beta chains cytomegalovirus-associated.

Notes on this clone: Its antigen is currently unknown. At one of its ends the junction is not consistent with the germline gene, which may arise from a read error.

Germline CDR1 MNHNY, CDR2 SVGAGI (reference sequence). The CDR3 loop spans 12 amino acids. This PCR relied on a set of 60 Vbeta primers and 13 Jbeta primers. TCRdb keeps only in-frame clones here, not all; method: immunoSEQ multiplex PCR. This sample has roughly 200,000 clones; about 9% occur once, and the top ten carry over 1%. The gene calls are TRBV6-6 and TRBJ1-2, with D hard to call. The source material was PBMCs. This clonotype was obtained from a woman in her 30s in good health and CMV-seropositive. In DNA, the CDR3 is TGTGCCAGCAGTCCCCCCTTTAGTCGATACTCCTTC. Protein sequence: CASSPPFSRYSF.